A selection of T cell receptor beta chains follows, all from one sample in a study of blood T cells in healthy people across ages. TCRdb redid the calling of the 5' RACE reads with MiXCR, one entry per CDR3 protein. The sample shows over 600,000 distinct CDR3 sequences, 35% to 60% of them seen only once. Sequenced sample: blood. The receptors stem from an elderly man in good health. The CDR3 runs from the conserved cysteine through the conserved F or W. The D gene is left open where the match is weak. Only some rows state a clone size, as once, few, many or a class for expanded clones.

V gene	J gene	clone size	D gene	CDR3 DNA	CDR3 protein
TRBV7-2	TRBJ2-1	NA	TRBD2	TGTGCCAGCAGCTCCCGGGGGGACGAGTTCTTC	CASSSRGDEFF
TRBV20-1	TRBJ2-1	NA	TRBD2	TGCAGTGCTAGCGCTAGCGGGAGATACAATGAGCAGTTCTTC	CSASASGRYNEQFF
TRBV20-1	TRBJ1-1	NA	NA	TGCAGTGCTAGCGGCAGCTTGAACACTGAAGCTTTCTTT	CSASGSLNTEAFF
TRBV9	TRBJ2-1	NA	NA	TGTGCCAGCAGCCCGCGCCTAGCGCATTCCTACAATGAGCAGTTCTTC	CASSPRLAHSYNEQFF
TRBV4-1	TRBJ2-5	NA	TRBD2	TGCGCCAGCAGCCCGTGGGGACTAGCTGGAGAGACCCAGTACTTC	CASSPWGLAGETQYF
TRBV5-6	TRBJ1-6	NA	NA	TGTGCCAGCAGCACGGACATGAATTCACCCCTCCACTTT	CASSTDMNSPLHF
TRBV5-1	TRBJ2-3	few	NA	TGCGCCAGCAGCTTGGATAGGCTCGGTACGCAGTATTTT	CASSLDRLGTQYF
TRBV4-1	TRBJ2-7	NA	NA	TGCGCCAGCAGCCCATCCGTTCTACTTAACGGCGAGCAGTACTTC	CASSPSVLLNGEQYF
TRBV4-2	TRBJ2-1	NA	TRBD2	TGTGCCAGCAGCCTTCTGTCAGGACTAGCTCTACTTCCGTCCTCCTACAATGAGCAGTTCTTC	CASSLLSGLALLPSSYNEQFF
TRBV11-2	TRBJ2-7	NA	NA	TGTGCCAGCGGCCATTTACTACCGGGAGAGGCCCGCGAGCAGTACTTC	CASGHLLPGEAREQYF
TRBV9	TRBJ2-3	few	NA	TGTGCCCGGTGGGGTACTAGTCGGCTTGATACGCAGTATTTT	CARWGTSRLDTQYF
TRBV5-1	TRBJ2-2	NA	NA	TGCGCCAGCGCCCGCGGGGGGACAGTTACCGGGGAGCTGTTTTTT	CASARGGTVTGELFF
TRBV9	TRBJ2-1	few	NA	TGTGCCAGCAGCGTAGCCCTCCTCGGGCTAGCGAGGAATGAGCAGTTCTTC	CASSVALLGLARNEQFF
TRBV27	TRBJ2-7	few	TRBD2	TGTGCCAGCAGTTTAGACGGGGGGTACTCCTACGAGCAGTACTTC	CASSLDGGYSYEQYF
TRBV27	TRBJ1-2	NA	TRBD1	TGTGCCAGCAGTTCCCATTGGGCAGGGGGGGCCTATGGCTACACCTTC	CASSSHWAGGAYGYTF
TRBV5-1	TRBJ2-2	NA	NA	TGCGCCAGCAGCCAACAACGGACTACCTTGAACACCGGGGAGCTGTTTTTT	CASSQQRTTLNTGELFF
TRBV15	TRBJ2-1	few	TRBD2	TGTGCCACCAGCAGAGACGGGAGGTACAATGAGCAGTTCTTC	CATSRDGRYNEQFF
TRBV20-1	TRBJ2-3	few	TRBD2	TGCAGTGCGGAGGGGACTAGCGGGGCCACAGATACGCAGTATTTT	CSAEGTSGATDTQYF
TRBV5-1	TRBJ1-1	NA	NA	TGCGCCAGCAGCGGCACAGAAGGGGACACTGAAGCTTTCTTT	CASSGTEGDTEAFF
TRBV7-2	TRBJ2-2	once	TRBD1	TGTGCCAGCAGCGTTCTATGGGACAGACATAGCACCGGGGAGCTGTTTTTT	CASSVLWDRHSTGELFF
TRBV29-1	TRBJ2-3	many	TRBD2	TGCAGCGTTGAAGATCTTCGGAGCGGGAGGGCCTATAGCACAGATACGCAGTATTTT	CSVEDLRSGRAYSTDTQYF
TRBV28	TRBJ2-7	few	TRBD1	TGTGCCAGCAGCCAACCAGGAGACAGGGGGTTGTACGAGCAGTACTTC	CASSQPGDRGLYEQYF
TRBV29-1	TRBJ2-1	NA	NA	TGCAGCGTTGTCAGGTACAATGAGCAGTTCTTC	CSVVRYNEQFF
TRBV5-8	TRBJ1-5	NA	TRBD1	TGTGCCAGCAGCACCGGGACAGGGGTAAGAAGCAATCAGCCCCAGCATTTT	CASSTGTGVRSNQPQHF
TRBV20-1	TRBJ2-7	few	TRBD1	TGCAGTGCTTGGGGACAGGGGTCCGACGAGCAGTACTTC	CSAWGQGSDEQYF
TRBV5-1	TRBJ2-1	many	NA	TGCGCCAGCAGCGTGGGACATAGCCCTTCCAATGAGCAGTTCTTC	CASSVGHSPSNEQFF
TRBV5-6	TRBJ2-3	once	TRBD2	TGTGCCAGCAGCTTGGGGACTAGCCGCACAGATGCGCAGTATTTT	CASSLGTSRTDAQYF
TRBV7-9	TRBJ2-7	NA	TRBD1	TGTGTCAGCAGCAACACCGGACAGGGGTACTACGAGCAGTACTTC	CVSSNTGQGYYEQYF
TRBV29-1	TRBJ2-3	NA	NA	TGCAGCGTGCGACGTACAGGGAAGAGCACAGATACGCAGTATTTT	CSVRRTGKSTDTQYF
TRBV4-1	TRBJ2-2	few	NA	TGCGCCAGCAGCCAAATTACACGGGAAGCTGGCGGGGAGCTGTTTTTT	CASSQITREAGGELFF
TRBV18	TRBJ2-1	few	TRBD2	TGTGCCAGCTCACCAGGACGAGCGGGAGAGAATGAGCAGTTCTTC	CASSPGRAGENEQFF
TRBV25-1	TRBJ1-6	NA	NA	TGTGCCAGCAGCCTAGGGACGGACGCCCATTCACCCCTCCACTTT	CASSLGTDAHSPLHF
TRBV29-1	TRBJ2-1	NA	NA	TGCAGCGTTGAAAAGCGCCCCCCCGGCAATGAGCAGTTCTTC	CSVEKRPPGNEQFF
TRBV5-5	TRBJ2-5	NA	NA	TGTGCCAGCAGCCGGTTAGGCGGATCCCAAGAGACCCAGTACTTC	CASSRLGGSQETQYF
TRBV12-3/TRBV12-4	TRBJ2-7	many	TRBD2	TGTGCCAGCAGTTTATCGGGGGGTCTCGAGCAGTACTTC	CASSLSGGLEQYF
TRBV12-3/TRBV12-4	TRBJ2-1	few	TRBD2	TGTGCCAGCAGCACCACTAGCGGGAGGGCCGCTGAGCAGTTCTTC	CASSTTSGRAAEQFF
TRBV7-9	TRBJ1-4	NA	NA	TGTGCCAGCAGATTTAGCGACGGGGTAACTAATGAAAAACTGTTTTTT	CASRFSDGVTNEKLFF
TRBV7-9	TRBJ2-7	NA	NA	TGTGCCAGCAGCTTTCAGGGAAGGGGCTACGAGCAGTACTTC	CASSFQGRGYEQYF
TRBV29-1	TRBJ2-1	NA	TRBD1	TGCAGCGTTGTGTTGAGGCAGGGGGCGCAGAATGAGCAGTTCTTC	CSVVLRQGAQNEQFF
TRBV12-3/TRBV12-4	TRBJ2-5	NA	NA	TGTGCCAGCAGTTCCACGGGACAAAGTCTGGAGACCCAGTACTTC	CASSSTGQSLETQYF
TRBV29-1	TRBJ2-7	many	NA	TGCAGCGTTGAACTAGCGCAAGAGCAGTACTTC	CSVELAQEQYF
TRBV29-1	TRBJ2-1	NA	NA	TGCAGCGTTGAAGTTAGGCGTTACAATGAGCAGTTCTTC	CSVEVRRYNEQFF
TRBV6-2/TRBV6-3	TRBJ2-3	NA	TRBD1	TGTGCCAGCAGGAAGACAGGGGGAGGGACAGATACGCAGTATTTT	CASRKTGGGTDTQYF
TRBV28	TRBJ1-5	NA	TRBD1	TGTGCCAGCAGTCAACAGGGGGTTTGGGATCAGCCCCAGCATTTT	CASSQQGVWDQPQHF
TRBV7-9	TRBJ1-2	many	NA	TGTGCCAGCAGCCGGGAAACGCCCTATGGCTACACCTTC	CASSRETPYGYTF